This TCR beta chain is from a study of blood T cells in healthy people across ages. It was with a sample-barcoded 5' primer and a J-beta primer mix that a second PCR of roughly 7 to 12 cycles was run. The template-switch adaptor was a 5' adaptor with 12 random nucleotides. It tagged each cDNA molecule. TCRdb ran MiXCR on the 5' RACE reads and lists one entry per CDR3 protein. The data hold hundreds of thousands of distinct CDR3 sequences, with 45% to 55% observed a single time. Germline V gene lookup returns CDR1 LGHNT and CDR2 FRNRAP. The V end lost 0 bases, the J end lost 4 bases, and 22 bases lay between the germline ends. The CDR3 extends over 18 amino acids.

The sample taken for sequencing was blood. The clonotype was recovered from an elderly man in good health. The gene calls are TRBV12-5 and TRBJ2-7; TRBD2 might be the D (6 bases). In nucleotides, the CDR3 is TGTGCTAGTGGTTTGGTAAGGGTTAGTAGCGGAGGGATATACGAGCAGTACTTC. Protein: CASGLVRVSSGGIYEQYF.